This T cell receptor beta chain was captured in a study of CXCR3-negative and CXCR3-positive naive CD8 T cells. Whole-study results and caveats: Cryopreserved PBMCs had partly decreased CXCR3 expression; fresh PBMCs were used in most assays.

Every individual CD8+ T cell subset underwent sorting in triplicate at 300,000 to 350,000 cells apiece. In terms of frequency, this clonotype is medium-sized (0.01 to 0.1%). Its antigen is still unknown. Via 5' RACE with UMI labels, TRB cDNA libraries were prepared. TCRdb reprocessed the 5' RACE reads, keeping one entry per CDR3 protein, no DNA. Its table records over 8,000 distinct CDR3 sequences. The CDR3 has 13 residues. Germline lookup yields CDR1 MDHEN and CDR2 SYDVKM. The specimen sequenced was naive CXCR3- CD8+ T cells from blood. Subset of the sample: CD45RO-CCR7+CD27+CD95- naive CD8+ T cells lacking CXCR3 (TNR3-). The gene calls are TRBV28 and TRBJ2-7; checking the TCRdb D call of TRBD1 is not possible without DNA. This TCR came from a human donor in good health. Some clones in this sample may be carry-over from other donors' samples. This CDR3 reads CASGGQGSYEQYF.